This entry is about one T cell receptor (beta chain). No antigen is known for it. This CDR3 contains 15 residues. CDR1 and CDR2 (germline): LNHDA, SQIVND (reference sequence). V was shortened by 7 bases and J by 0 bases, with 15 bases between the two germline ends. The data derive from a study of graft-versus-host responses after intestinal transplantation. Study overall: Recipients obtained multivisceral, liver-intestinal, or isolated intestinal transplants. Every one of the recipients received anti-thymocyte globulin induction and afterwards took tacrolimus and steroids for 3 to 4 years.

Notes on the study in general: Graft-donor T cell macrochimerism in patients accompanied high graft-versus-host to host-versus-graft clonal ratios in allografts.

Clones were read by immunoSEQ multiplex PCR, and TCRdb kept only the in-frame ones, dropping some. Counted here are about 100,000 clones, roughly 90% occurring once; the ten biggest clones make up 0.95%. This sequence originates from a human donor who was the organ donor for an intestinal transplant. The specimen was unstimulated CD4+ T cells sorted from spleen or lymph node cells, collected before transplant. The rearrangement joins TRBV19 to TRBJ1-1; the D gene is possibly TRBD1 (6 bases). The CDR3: CASTRRAGVNTEAFF. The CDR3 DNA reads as TGTGCCAGTACCCGGCGGGCAGGGGTGAACACTGAAGCTTTCTTT.